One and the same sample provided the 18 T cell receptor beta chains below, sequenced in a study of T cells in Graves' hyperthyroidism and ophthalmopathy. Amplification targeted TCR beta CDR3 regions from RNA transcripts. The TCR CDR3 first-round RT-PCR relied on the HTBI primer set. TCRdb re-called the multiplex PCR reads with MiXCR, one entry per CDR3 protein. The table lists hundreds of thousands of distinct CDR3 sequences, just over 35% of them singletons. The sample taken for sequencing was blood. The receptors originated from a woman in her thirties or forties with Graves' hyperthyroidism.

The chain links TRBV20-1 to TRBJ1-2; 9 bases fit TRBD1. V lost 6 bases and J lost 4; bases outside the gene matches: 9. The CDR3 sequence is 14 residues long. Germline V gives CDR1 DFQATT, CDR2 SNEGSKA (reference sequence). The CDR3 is CSAARDRESYGYTF. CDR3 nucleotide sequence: TGCAGTGCCGCCCGGGACAGGGAGAGCTATGGCTACACCTTC.

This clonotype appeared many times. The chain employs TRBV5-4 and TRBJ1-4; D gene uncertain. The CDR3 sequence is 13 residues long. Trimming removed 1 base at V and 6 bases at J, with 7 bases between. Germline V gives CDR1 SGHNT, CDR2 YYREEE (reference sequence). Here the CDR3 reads CASSLLPYEKLFF. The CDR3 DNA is TGTGCCAGCAGCTTGCTCCCCTATGAAAAACTGTTTTTT.

The CDR3 DNA sequence: TGTGCCAGCAGTTACTCGAATCTACCCAGGGGATATGGCTACACCTTC. Encoded protein: CASSYSNLPRGYGYTF. The rearrangement uses TRBV6-5 and TRBJ1-2; D is possibly TRBD1 (6 bases). CDR1 is MNHEY and CDR2 is SVGAGI in the germline V gene. The CDR3 spans 16 residues. V was clipped by 0 bases and J by 5 bases, with 16 bases between them.

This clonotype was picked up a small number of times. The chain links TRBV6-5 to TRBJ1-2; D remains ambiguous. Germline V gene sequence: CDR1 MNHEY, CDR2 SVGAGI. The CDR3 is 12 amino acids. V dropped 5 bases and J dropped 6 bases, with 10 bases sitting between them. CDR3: CASSRIRDGYTF. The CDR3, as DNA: TGTGCCAGCAGTCGAATACGGGATGGCTACACCTTC.

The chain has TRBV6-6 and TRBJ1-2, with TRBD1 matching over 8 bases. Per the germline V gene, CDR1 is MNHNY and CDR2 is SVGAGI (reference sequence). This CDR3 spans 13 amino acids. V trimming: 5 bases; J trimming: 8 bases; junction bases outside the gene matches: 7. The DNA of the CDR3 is TGTGCCAGCAGTACAGGGGGACAGAGAGGCTACACCTTC. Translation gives CASSTGGQRGYTF.

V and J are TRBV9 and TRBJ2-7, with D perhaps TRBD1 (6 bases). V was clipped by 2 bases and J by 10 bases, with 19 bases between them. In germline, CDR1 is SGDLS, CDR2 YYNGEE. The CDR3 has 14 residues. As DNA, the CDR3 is TGTGCCAGCAGCGTCGTTATCCAGGGGCTGGATCAGTACTTC. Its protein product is CASSVVIQGLDQYF.

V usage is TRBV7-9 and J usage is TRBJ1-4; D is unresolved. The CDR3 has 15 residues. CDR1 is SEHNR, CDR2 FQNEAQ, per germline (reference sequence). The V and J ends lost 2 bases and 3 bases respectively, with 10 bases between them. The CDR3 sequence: CASSLLSSSNEKLFF. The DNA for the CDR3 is TGTGCCAGCAGCTTATTATCTTCTTCTAATGAAAAACTGTTTTTT. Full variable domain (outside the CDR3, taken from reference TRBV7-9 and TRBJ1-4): DTGVSQNPRHKITKRGQNVTFRCDPISEHNRLYWYRQTLGQGPEFLTYFQNEAQLEKSRLLSDRFSAERPKGSFSTLEIQRTEQGDSAMYLCASSLLSSSNEKLFFGSGTQLSVL.

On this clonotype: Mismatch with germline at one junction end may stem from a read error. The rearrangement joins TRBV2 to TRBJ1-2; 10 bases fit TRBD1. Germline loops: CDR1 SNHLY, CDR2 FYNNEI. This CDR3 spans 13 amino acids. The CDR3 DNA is TGCGCCAGCAGGGACAGGGGAGCCTATGGCCACACCTTC. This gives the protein CASRDRGAYGHTF.

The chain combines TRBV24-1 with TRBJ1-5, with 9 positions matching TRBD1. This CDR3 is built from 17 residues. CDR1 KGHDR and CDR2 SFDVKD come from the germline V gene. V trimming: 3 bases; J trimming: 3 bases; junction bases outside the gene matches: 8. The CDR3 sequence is CATSDARQGGANQPQHF. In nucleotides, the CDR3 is TGTGCCACCAGTGATGCACGACAGGGGGGCGCCAATCAGCCCCAGCATTTT.

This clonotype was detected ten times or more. In DNA form, the CDR3 reads TGTGCCAGCAGTTACTCGGCAGCCTTTGGCTATGGCTACACCTTC. It specifies CASSYSAAFGYGYTF. The V call is TRBV6-5, the J call TRBJ1-2, with unresolved D. V lost 0 bases to trimming and J lost 4 bases, with 12 bases between them. This CDR3 comprises 15 residues. Germline-derived CDR1 and CDR2 are MNHEY and SVGAGI.

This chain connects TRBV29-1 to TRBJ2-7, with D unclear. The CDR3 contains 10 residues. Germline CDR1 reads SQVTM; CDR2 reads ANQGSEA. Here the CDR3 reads CSLTLGEQYF. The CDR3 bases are TGCAGTTTAACCCTTGGGGAGCAGTACTTC.

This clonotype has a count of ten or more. CDR3 in DNA: TGCGCCAGCAGCTTGTACAGGCTTGACACTGAAGCTTTCTTT. Amino acid sequence: CASSLYRLDTEAFF. This sequence joins TRBV5-1 and TRBJ1-1, with D maybe TRBD1 (5 bases). Trimming cost V 1 base and J 3 bases, with 10 bases left between them. The CDR3 totals 14 residues. Germline V gene sequence: CDR1 SGHRS, CDR2 YFSETQ.

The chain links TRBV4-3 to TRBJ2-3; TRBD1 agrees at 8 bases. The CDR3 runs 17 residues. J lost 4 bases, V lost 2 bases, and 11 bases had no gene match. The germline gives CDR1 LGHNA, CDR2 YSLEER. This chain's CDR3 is CASSQPPDRDRADTQYF. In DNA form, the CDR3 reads TGCGCCAGCAGCCAACCCCCGGACAGGGATCGCGCAGATACGCAGTATTTT.

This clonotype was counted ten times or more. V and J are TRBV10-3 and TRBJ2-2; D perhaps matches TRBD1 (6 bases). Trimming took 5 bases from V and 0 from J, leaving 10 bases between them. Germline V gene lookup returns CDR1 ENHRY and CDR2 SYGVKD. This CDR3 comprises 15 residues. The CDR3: CAISSGVPNTGELFF. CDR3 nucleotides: TGTGCCATCAGTTCAGGGGTTCCGAACACCGGGGAGCTGTTTTTT.

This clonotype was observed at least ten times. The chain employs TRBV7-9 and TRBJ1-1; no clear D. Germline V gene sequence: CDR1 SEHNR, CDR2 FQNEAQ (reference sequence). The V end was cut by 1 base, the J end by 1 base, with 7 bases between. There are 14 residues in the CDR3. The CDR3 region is CASSLVDSNTEAFF. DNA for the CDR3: TGTGCCAGCAGCTTAGTAGACTCGAACACTGAAGCTTTCTTT. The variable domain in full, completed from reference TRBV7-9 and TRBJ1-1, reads DTGVSQNPRHKITKRGQNVTFRCDPISEHNRLYWYRQTLGQGPEFLTYFQNEAQLEKSRLLSDRFSAERPKGSFSTLEIQRTEQGDSAMYLCASSLVDSNTEAFFGQGTRLTVV.

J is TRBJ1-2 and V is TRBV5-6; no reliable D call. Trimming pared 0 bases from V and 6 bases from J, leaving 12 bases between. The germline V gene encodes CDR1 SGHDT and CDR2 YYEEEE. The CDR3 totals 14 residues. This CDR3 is CASSLGGLRNGYTF. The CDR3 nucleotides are TGTGCCAGCAGCTTGGGGGGTCTTCGGAATGGCTACACCTTC.

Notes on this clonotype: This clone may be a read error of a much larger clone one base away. The CDR3: CASRELGAGELLF. The CDR3 DNA is TGTGCCAGCAGGGAGCTCGGCGCCGGGGAGCTGCTTTTT. The genes are TRBV10-3 and TRBJ2-2; either TRBD1 or TRBD2 may supply D (5 bases each). There are 13 residues in the CDR3. Germline CDR1 reads ENHRY; CDR2 reads SYGVKD.

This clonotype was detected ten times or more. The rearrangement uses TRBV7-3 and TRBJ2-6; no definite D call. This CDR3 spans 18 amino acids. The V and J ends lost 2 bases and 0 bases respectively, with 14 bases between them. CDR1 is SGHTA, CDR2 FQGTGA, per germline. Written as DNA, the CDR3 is TGTGCCAGCAGCTTATGGTACCCACCTAGCTCTGGGGCCAACGTCCTGACTTTC. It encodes CASSLWYPPSSGANVLTF.